This entry features one TCR beta chain sequence. Its antigen is unidentified. These data belong to a study of monozygotic twins with inflammatory bowel disease. Study results and caveats: Possibly reflecting limited power, no difference in repertoire similarity was found between concordant and discordant twins.

The germline gives CDR1 MNHNY, CDR2 SVGAGI (reference sequence). The CDR3 is made up of 11 amino acids. TCRdb re-called the 5' RACE reads and shows each CDR3 protein once, DNA omitted. Its table records around 140,000 distinct CDR3 sequences. The V gene is TRBV6-6, the J gene TRBJ2-7. The sequenced sample was blood. The source of this sequence is a human donor with ulcerative colitis or Crohn's disease, or a healthy co-twin of an affected twin (not recorded which). The CDR3 region is CASSSEYEQYF.